This TCR beta chain was captured by sequencing in a study of T cells in Graves' hyperthyroidism and ophthalmopathy. Study-level points and caveats: A model using 13 V-J features told ophthalmopathy apart from stable hyperthyroidism. The model anticipated ophthalmopathy a median around six months pre-onset.

V was pared by 4 bases and J by 5 bases, with 14 bases of the junction left unmatched. Germline CDR1 reads DFQATT; CDR2 reads SNEGSKA (reference sequence). This CDR3 region has 15 residues. Note on this clonotype: Its target is not known.

The TCR beta CDR3 regions underwent amplification using RNA transcripts as the source. In the first-round RT-PCR of the TCR CDR3, the HTBI primer set was used. TCRdb passed the multiplex PCR reads through MiXCR, listing each CDR3 protein once. Of hundreds of thousands of distinct CDR3 sequences listed, around 22% are singletons. The sequence was collected from a woman aged 25 to 39 with Graves' ophthalmopathy. The V and J genes are TRBV20-1 and TRBJ2-7; TRBD1 aligns across 7 bases. Material: blood. The CDR3 loop reads CSAINPRGRSDEQYF. The DNA for the CDR3 is TGCAGTGCTATCAACCCAAGGGGGCGCTCGGACGAGCAGTACTTC.